This T cell receptor (beta chain) was identified during a study of blood T cells in healthy people across ages. General study findings and limits: It was not possible, with unsorted PBMCs, to conclusively compare naive and antigen-experienced cells. TCR beta diversity tracked closely with naive T cell percentage.

PCR was performed a second time for roughly 6 to 12 cycles using a sample-barcoded 5' primer and a J-beta primer mix. In TCRdb, the 5' RACE reads were re-called with MiXCR into one record per CDR3 protein. The profile shows around 1.5 million distinct CDR3 sequences, about 40% of them singletons. A remark on this clonotype: Antigen unknown.

The CDR3 extends over 16 amino acids. V gave up 5 bases and J gave up 2 bases, with 18 bases separating them. Germline assignment: CDR1 SGHDN and CDR2 FVKESK. There were healthy Caucasian individuals from Russia, aged roughly 6 to 95, serving as donors. The source is a woman aged 18-35 years in good health. The rearrangement links TRBV14 to TRBJ1-1; D might be TRBD1 (5 bases). Sample: blood. The CDR3 loop is CASSDGTLRLNTEAFF. As DNA, the CDR3 is TGTGCCAGCAGCGACGGGACTCTAAGACTTAACACTGAAGCTTTCTTT.